This T cell receptor (beta chain) was captured by sequencing in a study of OX40 agonist ivuxolimab in advanced cancers. Background on the study: With ivuxolimab, an agonistic anti-OX40 (CD134) antibody, patients were treated. Enrolled patients in dose escalation had cancers that were hepatocellular carcinoma, melanoma, renal cell or head and neck cancer. Study-level results: Expanded clones belonging to CD8+ T cells outnumbered, on average, those of CD4+. Nonresponders, in some cases, also had low normalized T-cell clonal expansion.

Note on this clone: Its antigen is undetermined.

The protocol was immunoSEQ multiplex PCR, while the TCRdb copy is restricted to in-frame clones and leaves out a portion. Of approximately 75,000 clones listed, under 95% are singletons. The CDR3 runs 15 residues. The germline V gene has CDR1 SGHTA and CDR2 FQGTGA. V shed 5 bases, J shed 4 bases, and the junction held 7 bases outside the gene matches. Sequencing was performed on CD4+ or CD8+ T cells sorted from blood, taken in a trial of the OX40 agonist ivuxolimab. The chain employs TRBV7-3 and TRBJ2-3; 9 bases map to TRBD2. The sequence was obtained from an adult with an advanced solid tumor such as melanoma, head and neck, liver or kidney cancer. The chain's CDR3 is CASSPQGLAADTQYF. Here the CDR3 DNA reads TGTGCCAGCAGCCCCCAGGGACTAGCTGCAGATACGCAGTATTTT.